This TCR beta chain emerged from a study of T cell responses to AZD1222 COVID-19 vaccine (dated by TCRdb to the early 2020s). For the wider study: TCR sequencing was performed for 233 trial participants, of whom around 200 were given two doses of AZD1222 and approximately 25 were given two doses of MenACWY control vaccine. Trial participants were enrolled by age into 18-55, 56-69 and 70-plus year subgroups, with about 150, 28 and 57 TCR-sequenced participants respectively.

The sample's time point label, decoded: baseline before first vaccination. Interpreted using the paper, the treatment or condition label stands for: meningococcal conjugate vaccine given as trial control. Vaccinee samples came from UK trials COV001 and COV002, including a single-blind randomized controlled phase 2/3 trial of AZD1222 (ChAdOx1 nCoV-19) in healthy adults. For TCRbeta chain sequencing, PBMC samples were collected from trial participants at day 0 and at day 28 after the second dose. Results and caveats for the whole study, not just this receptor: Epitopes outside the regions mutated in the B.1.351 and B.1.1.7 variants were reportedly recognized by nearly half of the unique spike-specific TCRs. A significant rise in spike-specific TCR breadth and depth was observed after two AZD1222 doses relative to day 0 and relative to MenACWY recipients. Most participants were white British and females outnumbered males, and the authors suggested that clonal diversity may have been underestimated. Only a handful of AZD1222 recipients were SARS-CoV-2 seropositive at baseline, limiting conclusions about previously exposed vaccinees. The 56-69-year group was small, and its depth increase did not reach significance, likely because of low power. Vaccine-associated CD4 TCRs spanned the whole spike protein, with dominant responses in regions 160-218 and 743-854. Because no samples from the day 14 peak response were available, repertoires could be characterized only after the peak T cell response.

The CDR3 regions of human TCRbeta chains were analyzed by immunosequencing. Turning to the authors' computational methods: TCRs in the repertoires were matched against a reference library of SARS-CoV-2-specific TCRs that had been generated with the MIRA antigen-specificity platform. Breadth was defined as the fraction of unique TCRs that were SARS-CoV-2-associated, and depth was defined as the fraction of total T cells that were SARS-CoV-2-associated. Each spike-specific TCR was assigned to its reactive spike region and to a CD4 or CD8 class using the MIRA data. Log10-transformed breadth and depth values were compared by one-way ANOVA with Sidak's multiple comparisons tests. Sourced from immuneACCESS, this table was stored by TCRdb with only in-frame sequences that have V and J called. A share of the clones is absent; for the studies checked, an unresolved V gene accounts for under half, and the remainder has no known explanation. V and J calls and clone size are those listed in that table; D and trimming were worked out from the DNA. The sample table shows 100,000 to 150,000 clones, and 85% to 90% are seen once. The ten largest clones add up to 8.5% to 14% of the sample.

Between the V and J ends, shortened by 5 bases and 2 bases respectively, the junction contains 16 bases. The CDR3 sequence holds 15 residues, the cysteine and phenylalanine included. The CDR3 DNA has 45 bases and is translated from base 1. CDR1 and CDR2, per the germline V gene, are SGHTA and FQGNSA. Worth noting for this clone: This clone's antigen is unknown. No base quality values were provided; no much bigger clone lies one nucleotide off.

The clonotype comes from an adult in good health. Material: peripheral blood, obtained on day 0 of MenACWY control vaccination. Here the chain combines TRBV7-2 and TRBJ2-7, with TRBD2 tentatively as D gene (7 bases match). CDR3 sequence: CASSLSGGQTYEQYF. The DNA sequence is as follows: TGTGCCAGCAGCCTTTCGGGGGGACAAACCTACGAGCAGTACTTC.